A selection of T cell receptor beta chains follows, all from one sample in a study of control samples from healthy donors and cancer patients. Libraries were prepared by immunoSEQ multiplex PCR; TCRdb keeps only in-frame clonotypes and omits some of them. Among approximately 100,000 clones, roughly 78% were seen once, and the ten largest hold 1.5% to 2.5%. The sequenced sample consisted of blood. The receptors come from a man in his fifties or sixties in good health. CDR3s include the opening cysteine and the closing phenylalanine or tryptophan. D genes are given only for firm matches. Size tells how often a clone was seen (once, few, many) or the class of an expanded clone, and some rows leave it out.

CDR3 DNA: TGTGCCAGCAGCCCTAACCGGGACACTGAAGCTTTCTTT; CDR3 protein: CASSPNRDTEAFF; D gene: NA; J gene: TRBJ1-1; V gene: TRBV27; clone size: once
CDR3 DNA: TGTGCCAGCAGCTACAACGGGCCCGGAAGGGATTTT; CDR3 protein: CASSYNGPGRDF; D gene: NA; J gene: TRBJ1-5; V gene: TRBV6-6; clone size: NA
CDR3 DNA: TGTGCCAGCAGTTACTCCAAGGGTGGCTACGAGCAGTACTTC; CDR3 protein: CASSYSKGGYEQYF; D gene: NA; J gene: TRBJ2-7; V gene: TRBV6-5; clone size: once
CDR3 DNA: TGTGCCTGGAGTGTTGGGACAGGGGATAACTATGGCTACACCTTC; CDR3 protein: CAWSVGTGDNYGYTF; D gene: TRBD1; J gene: TRBJ1-2; V gene: TRBV30; clone size: NA
CDR3 DNA: TGTGCCACCAGCAGAGGGAGAGGCGGGGGGCCCCCTCAAGAGACCCAGTACTTC; CDR3 protein: CATSRGRGGGPPQETQYF; D gene: TRBD2; J gene: TRBJ2-5; V gene: TRBV15; clone size: NA
CDR3 DNA: TGTGCCAGCAGCCCAGGGACTAGCGGGAGGGGTGAGCAGTTCTTC; CDR3 protein: CASSPGTSGRGEQFF; D gene: TRBD2; J gene: TRBJ2-1; V gene: TRBV9; clone size: NA
CDR3 DNA: TGTGCCACCAGCAGAGATCAAAATCAAGAGACCCAGTACTTC; CDR3 protein: CATSRDQNQETQYF; D gene: NA; J gene: TRBJ2-5; V gene: TRBV15; clone size: NA
CDR3 DNA: TGTGCCAGTAGTATATCTGGGGGTCAGCCCCAGCATTTT; CDR3 protein: CASSISGGQPQHF; D gene: NA; J gene: TRBJ1-5; V gene: TRBV19; clone size: few
CDR3 DNA: TGTGCCAGCAGCTTAGAACAGGTCTCCTACGAGCAGTACTTC; CDR3 protein: CASSLEQVSYEQYF; D gene: NA; J gene: TRBJ2-7; V gene: TRBV7-9; clone size: NA
CDR3 DNA: TGTGCCAGTAGTACCCGGGACCCTACCTACGAGCAGTACTTC; CDR3 protein: CASSTRDPTYEQYF; D gene: NA; J gene: TRBJ2-7; V gene: TRBV19; clone size: NA
CDR3 DNA: TGTGCCTGGAGTGCGGGACCTCTAGAGCAGTACTTC; CDR3 protein: CAWSAGPLEQYF; D gene: NA; J gene: TRBJ2-7; V gene: TRBV30; clone size: NA
CDR3 DNA: TGTGCCAGCAGCCCTTATCGACCGGACACCGGGGAGCTGTTTTTT; CDR3 protein: CASSPYRPDTGELFF; D gene: NA; J gene: TRBJ2-2; V gene: TRBV7-8; clone size: NA
CDR3 DNA: TGCGCCAGCAGCTCTGGGACGGCACAAGAGACCCAGTACTTC; CDR3 protein: CASSSGTAQETQYF; D gene: NA; J gene: TRBJ2-5; V gene: TRBV5-1; clone size: NA
CDR3 DNA: TGTGCCAGCAGCCCGGACAGGAACTATGGCTACACCTTC; CDR3 protein: CASSPDRNYGYTF; D gene: TRBD1; J gene: TRBJ1-2; V gene: TRBV7-3; clone size: NA
CDR3 DNA: TGTGCCAGCAGCTTAGGACTACCCTTTAACAATGAGCAGTTCTTC; CDR3 protein: CASSLGLPFNNEQFF; D gene: NA; J gene: TRBJ2-1; V gene: TRBV7-9; clone size: NA
CDR3 DNA: TGTGCCAGCAGTGACGAAGCGGGGGGCACAGATACGCAGTATTTT; CDR3 protein: CASSDEAGGTDTQYF; D gene: TRBD2; J gene: TRBJ2-3; V gene: TRBV6-4; clone size: NA
CDR3 DNA: TGTGCCACGGCGGGGACGAGCGGGGATAGCAATGAGCAGTTCTTC; CDR3 protein: CATAGTSGDSNEQFF; D gene: TRBD2; J gene: TRBJ2-1; V gene: TRBV6-5; clone size: NA